The entry that follows covers one T cell receptor (beta chain) sequence. Its target antigen remains unknown. No per-base quality is available; no much larger clone lies one base away. This record comes from a study of long-term antiretroviral therapy in people with HIV (dated by TCRdb to the early 2020s). For the wider study: The earliest samples were collected roughly a decade before the 2015 WHO recommendation for immediate ART, at a time when ART was usually postponed until CD4 counts fell. A retrospective serial study tested whether ART initiation and durable HIV suppression were associated with changes in peripheral blood TRB repertoire composition and diversity. A total of 150 to 200 cryopreserved PBMC samples were contributed to the cohort by 30 adults with confirmed HIV infection, with samples collected serially over a mean of roughly six years (range 1-12). About 40% of the 30 participants with HIV were female. Test extractions of a monoclonal T-cell line alongside about 35 polyclonal samples showed no cross-contamination during QIAcube processing.

V and J are truncated by 2 bases and 1 base respectively, leaving an intervening sequence of 18 bases. Counted from cysteine to phenylalanine, this CDR3 has 18 amino acids. Only CDR3 DNA is held: 54 bases, read in frame from base 1. CDR1 MDHEN and CDR2 SYDVKM were looked up in the germline V gene. To be included, a participant needed at least one PBMC sample from before ART initiation plus at least two post-ART samples. Treatment was received in the United States of America by all participants with HIV. Cryopreserved samples of about 0.95-10 million PBMC were thawed and washed before DNA extraction. At the time of the earliest PBMC sample for each participant with HIV, ages ranged from about 23 to 60 years. PBMC samples from each participant spanned 1-4 timepoints before ART initiation and 2-8 timepoints after ART initiation, with a median of 7 samples. Serial HIV viral load, CD4+ T-cell count, ART history and demographic data were obtained for every participant. A Qiagen kit on a QIAcube was used to extract genomic DNA from unsorted PBMC, with samples processed in batches of 12.

The immunoSEQ hsTCRB v3.0 assay was used at survey level resolution to sequence the TRB variable region. TRB sequencing targeted a depth of 40,000-50,000 T-cell genomes per sample. TRB libraries were pooled and sequenced on an Illumina MiSeq using a v3 150-cycle kit. As for the original processing: Repertoire analysis was run in R within a reproducible Nextflow workflow that covered QC, data transformation and analysis. LymphoSeq2, an R package for exploring AIRR-Seq data, was used to implement the custom analyses. After excluding a few samples that yielded fewer than 5000 total TRB sequences, some 190 HIV repertoires remained for analysis. Of the 188 retained HIV repertoires, approximately 57 were collected before and more than 120 after ART initiation. Repertoires were downsampled to 5000 TRB nucleotide sequences, with summary statistics averaged over 100 downsampling iterations. TRB sequences were retained for analysis only if CDR3 regions of at least seven amino acids were present. Two measures captured diversity: a Shannon entropy-derived clonality score and the Gini coefficient. In repertoire networks, the top 5000 CDR3 amino acid sequences were linked whenever an edit distance of one separated two sequences. For TRB CDR3 amino acid sequences, antigen specificity groups and MHC restriction were predicted with GLIPH2. CDR3 amino acid sequences were matched against VDJdb and McPAS-TCR to flag known CMV, EBV, HIV or tissue antigen associations. Pre-ART, post-ART and control groups were compared with Wilcoxon signed-rank tests and Holm-Bonferroni correction. The source is immuneACCESS, and TCRdb retained only in-frame sequences with V and J called. Part of the clones is not carried over; for the studies checked, unresolved V genes explain less than half of this, and the remainder is unexplained. V, J and clone size derive from that table, while D and trimming were established from the DNA sequence. This sample lists about 48,000 clones; about 80% were detected once. Of the sample, around 3% falls within the top ten clones.

The research as a whole found: Owing to limited PBMC availability, only the TCR beta chain was sequenced, without alpha chain pairing. ART initiation was associated with a significant increase in TRB diversity, but diversity stayed significantly below transplant donor controls even after long-term ART. Because pre-ART samples had limited cell numbers, unsorted PBMC were profiled rather than sorted CD4+ and CD8+ T cells. Compared with controls, HIV repertoires had narrower CDR3 length ranges, and the network structure pointed to an antigen-experienced repertoire that shifted only slightly toward naive after ART. The samples span the years 2004 to 2017, and the ART regimens used may be less effective than current regimens. At every time point, the repertoire was dominated by expanded TRB clones first identified before ART initiation, although this dominance fluctuated and, in many PLHIV, declined after ART. Inferences about post-ART repertoire changes were limited because no data were available on ART adherence, viral resistance or therapy changes.

The TCR was taken from a young woman with HIV. The material sequenced was unsorted PBMCs, taken 0.8 years after starting antiretroviral therapy. The sequence is built from TRBV28 and TRBJ1-5; a weak D assignment points to TRBD1 (5 bases agree). The nucleotide sequence is given as TGTGCCAGCAGTTTACGACAGAATTGGTTTGTGAGCAATCAGCCCCAGCATTTT. It translates as CASSLRQNWFVSNQPQHF. Supplemented by the reference TRBV28 and TRBJ1-5 proteins around the CDR3, the complete variable domain is DVKVTQSSRYLVKRTGEKVFLECVQDMDHENMFWYRQDPGLGLRLIYFSYDVKMKEKGDIPEGYSVSREKKERFSLILESASTNQTSMYLCASSLRQNWFVSNQPQHFGDGTRLSIL.